Listed below are T cell receptor beta chains from one sample, sequenced in a study of CD4 and CD8 cells across lung adenocarcinoma regions. TCRdb ran MiXCR on the PCR reads and lists one entry per CDR3 protein. The sample lists tens of thousands of distinct CDR3 sequences; roughly half were seen once. Specimen: CD8+ T cells from the center of a lung tumor. All receptors come from a female donor with lung adenocarcinoma. The CD4 and CD8 labels of this study may be unreliable. CDR3s include the opening cysteine and the closing phenylalanine or tryptophan. A D gene is named only where the DNA matches it firmly. Only some rows state a clone size, as once, few, many or a class for expanded clones.

j_call d_call v_call clone_size cdr3_nt cdr3_aa
TRBJ2-5 . TRBV20-1 . TGCAGTGCTAAACGGGAGCCCCTGGGGGAGACCCAGTACTTC CSAKREPLGETQYF
TRBJ2-4 . TRBV10-2 . TGCGGCAGCAGTTCGGGGCTGCGAGCCAAAAATACGCAGTACTTC CGSSSGLRAKNTQYF
TRBJ1-2 TRBD1 TRBV10-2 few TGCGCCAGCAGCGGACAGGTGCCACCGGATGGCTACACCTTC CASSGQVPPDGYTF
TRBJ2-4 . TRBV10-1 . TGCGCGAGCAGTGAGACGGGGCTGGGAGTCAAAGATACTCAGTACTTC CASSETGLGVKDTQYF
TRBJ1-1 TRBD1 TRBV6-1 . TGTGCCAGCGAAAGAGAGACAGGGGTTTTTTTGTTAATGAACACTGAAGCTTTCTTT CASERETGVFLLMNTEAFF
TRBJ1-4 . TRBV7-6 . TGTGCCAGCAGCCCTCACCAGGGTACTAATGAAAAACTGTTTTTT CASSPHQGTNEKLFF
TRBJ2-1 . TRBV5-1 few TGCGCCAGCAGGCCCCAGTACAATGAGCAGTTCTTC CASRPQYNEQFF
TRBJ2-1 . TRBV6-1 . TGTGCCAGCAGTGGGGAATATGAGCAGTTCTTC CASSGEYEQFF
TRBJ2-5 TRBD1 TRBV20-1 few TGCAGTGTGGGGCCCAGGGGGGAGACCCAGTACTTC CSVGPRGETQYF
TRBJ2-7 . TRBV7-2 few TGTGCCAGCAGCTTCCCCGGGACAACCTCCTACGAGCAGTACTTC CASSFPGTTSYEQYF
TRBJ1-1 TRBD1 TRBV3-1 . TGTGCCAGCAGCCAGGGACAGTTGAACACTGAAGCTTTCTTT CASSQGQLNTEAFF
TRBJ2-7 . TRBV5-1 . TGCGCCAGCAGCTTGGTTCCGGGTTGGGACGAGCAGTACTTC CASSLVPGWDEQYF
TRBJ2-7 . TRBV27 many TGTGCCAGCGGTCCTCCAGAGACGCAGTACTTC CASGPPETQYF
TRBJ2-3 TRBD2 TRBV6-1 . TGTGCCAGCAGTGCTAGCGGGATAACAGATACCCAGTACTTT CASSASGITDTQYF
TRBJ2-1 . TRBV27 . TGTGCCAGCAGCTCTCCGCGGGCTGGGGGCACAGATAAGCAGTTTTTT CASSSPRAGGTDKQFF
TRBJ2-3 TRBD2 TRBV12-3/TRBV12-4 many TGTGCCAGCAGTCCCCCGAGAGCGGGAGGGAGGGATACGCAGTATTTT CASSPPRAGGRDTQYF
TRBJ2-1 . TRBV6-1 . TGTGCCAGCAGTGGGCCCCCGTCCGGGAGCTCAGATAAGCAGTATTTC CASSGPPSGSSDKQYF
TRBJ2-1 TRBD2 TRBV27 medium-sized TGTGCCAGCAGTTTCCTTCAACTAGCGGGAGCTAGAAATGAGCAGTTCTTC CASSFLQLAGARNEQFF
TRBJ2-7 . TRBV6-1 . TGTGCCAGCCGAAAATTGAACAGGGGAGGGAACGAGCAGTACTTC CASRKLNRGGNEQYF
TRBJ1-2 TRBD1 TRBV3-1 . TGTGCCAGCAGCCCAGGACAGGGGGCAGGCACCTTC CASSPGQGAGTF
TRBJ2-5 . TRBV27 . TGTGCGGGCAGCTCGGGAACTGGCCCAGAGACCCAGTATTTC CAGSSGTGPETQYF
TRBJ2-4 . TRBV6-1 . TGTGCCAGCTTCTCGTCATCAGGGGACATTCAGTACTTC CASFSSSGDIQYF
TRBJ1-4 TRBD1 TRBV5-5 . TGTGCCAGCAGCCAACCGACAGGGGGCGCGGCTAATGAAAAACTGTTTTTT CASSQPTGGAANEKLFF
TRBJ1-1 . TRBV10-3 . TGTGCCATCAGTTCCACTTTGACACTCCGCACTGAAGCTTTCTTT CAISSTLTLRTEAFF
TRBJ2-3 . TRBV3-1 . TGTGCCAGCAGCTCTCCGGGAGGCACAGATACGCAGTATTTT CASSSPGGTDTQYF
TRBJ2-1 . TRBV7-2 . TGTGCCAGCCGCGAGTCTGACAGCGGAGAGGAGTTCTTC CASRESDSGEEFF
TRBJ2-4 . TRBV10-1 . TGCGGCGGCAGGGGGGAATGGGCCAAAGACATTCAGTACTTC CGGRGEWAKDIQYF
TRBJ2-3 . TRBV10-3 few TGTGCCGGGGGGCAGGGGGGGGGCGCCACAGATACCCAGTACTTT CAGGQGGGATDTQYF
TRBJ2-5 . TRBV27 . TGTGCCAGCGCTTCCTTAGGATCTGAGACGCAGTACTTC CASASLGSETQYF
TRBJ2-4 . TRBV6-1 . TGTGCCAGCAAAGCGGCTATAGGAGCCAAAGACATTCAGTACTTC CASKAAIGAKDIQYF
TRBJ2-2 . TRBV5-1 . TGCGCCAGCAGCTTGGATGGGGCGGTCGGGGAGCTGTTTTTT CASSLDGAVGELFF
TRBJ2-1 TRBD1 TRBV25-1 once TGTGCCAGCAGTGCTCGCGTCGGTTTGGGGAGGACAGGGAACAATGAGCAGTTCTTC CASSARVGLGRTGNNEQFF
TRBJ2-1 TRBD2 TRBV29-1 few TGCAGCGGGTCTAGACTAGCGGGAAATGAGCAGTTCTTC CSGSRLAGNEQFF
TRBJ2-1 TRBD2 TRBV11-1 medium-sized TGTGCCAGCAGCTTAGTTCTGAGCGGGAGTAGTAGAGATGAGCAGTTCTTC CASSLVLSGSSRDEQFF
TRBJ1-1 TRBD1 TRBV12-3/TRBV12-4 . TGTGCCAGCAGTCGACAGGGGAACACTGAAGCTTTCTTT CASSRQGNTEAFF
TRBJ2-5 . TRBV6-5 . TGTGCCAGCAGTTACTCGTGGGGGGCCACAAAAGAGACCCAGTACTTC CASSYSWGATKETQYF
TRBJ2-4 . TRBV10-3 . TGCGGCACCTCGGCTCCCGGGACCAAAGACACGCAGTACTTT CGTSAPGTKDTQYF
TRBJ1-6 TRBD1 TRBV6-1 . TGTGCCAGCATCAGGGGGAAGTATAATTCACCCCTCCACTTT CASIRGKYNSPLHF
TRBJ2-3 . TRBV6-1 . TGTGCCAGCAGCGGACAGGCGGGGAGCACAGGGGAGCAGTATTTT CASSGQAGSTGEQYF
TRBJ2-3 . TRBV27 . TGTGCCAGCAGACCGGGGGTGAGGGCCAAAGATACGCAGTATTTC CASRPGVRAKDTQYF
TRBJ2-1 . TRBV6-1 medium-sized TGTGCCAGCATCGCTAGCCTAGGCGGGGTTGAGCAGTTCTTC CASIASLGGVEQFF
TRBJ2-5 . TRBV27 . TGTGCCGGGGGGCAGGGGGTAGGTGACCAAGAGACCCAGTACTTC CAGGQGVGDQETQYF
TRBJ2-1 TRBD2 TRBV14 . TGTGCCAGCAGCGAGATATTCGGGACTAGCGGTTACAATGAGCAGTTCTTC CASSEIFGTSGYNEQFF
TRBJ2-1 . TRBV13 . TGTGCCAGCAGCCCCTGGACAGACAATGAGCAGTTCTTC CASSPWTDNEQFF
TRBJ2-3 . TRBV6-1 . TGTGCCAGCAGTGAACGGACATCCGTCCTTGATACGCAGTATTTT CASSERTSVLDTQYF
TRBJ2-4 TRBD1 TRBV6-1 . TGTGTCAGGGGGACGAGAGCCAAAAACACGCAGTACTTC CVRGTRAKNTQYF
TRBJ2-7 . TRBV14 . TGTGCCAGCAGCCAAGCCTACGAGCAGTACTTC CASSQAYEQYF
TRBJ2-7 TRBD2 TRBV7-2 few TGTGCCAGCAGCAAAGGGGTAGCGGGGACGACCTACGAGCAGTACTTC CASSKGVAGTTYEQYF
TRBJ1-6 . TRBV6-1 . TGTGCCAGCAGCCCGGGCCCAGGGACACCCCTCCACTTT CASSPGPGTPLHF
TRBJ2-1 TRBD2 TRBV12-5 few TGTGCTAGTGGGATCTTAAGCGGGAGGGCCTTAAATGAGCAGTTCTTC CASGILSGRALNEQFF
TRBJ2-4 . TRBV27 . TGTGCCAGCAGTCTCCGGGACCTAGAGATTCAGTACTTC CASSLRDLEIQYF
TRBJ2-1 TRBD1 TRBV12-3/TRBV12-4 . TGTGCCAGCAGGTCGGGGACAGGGGGCTACAATGAGCAGTTCTTC CASRSGTGGYNEQFF
TRBJ2-1 . TRBV12-3/TRBV12-4 many TGTGCCAGCAGTTTTTCAGAAGTCAATGAGCAGTTCTTC CASSFSEVNEQFF
TRBJ2-1 . TRBV7-2 many TGTGCCAGCAGCTTAACCAATGAGCAGTTCTTC CASSLTNEQFF
TRBJ2-4 . TRBV6-1 few TGTGCCAGCAATGGGAGGAGGCAAAACATTCAGTACTTC CASNGRRQNIQYF